This entry lists 5 T cell receptor beta chains sequenced from one sample in a study of T cell changes during pregnancy in multiple sclerosis. This table comes from immunoSEQ multiplex PCR, and its TCRdb copy is limited to in-frame clones, with some not included. Among 95,000 to 150,000 clones, 93% were seen once, and the ten largest hold 6% to 7%. The material sequenced was peripheral blood, taken before pregnancy. The receptors derive from a female donor with multiple sclerosis, enrolled in a pregnancy study.

The V and J genes are TRBV7-9 and TRBJ1-3, with a weak D call TRBD1 (6 bases). This CDR3 contains 18 residues. Between the trimmed V and J ends, which lost 3 bases and 0 bases, there was a span of 18 bases. CDR1 and CDR2 (germline): SEHNR, FQNEAQ (reference sequence). The CDR3: CASSFGGTNKFSGNTIYF. CDR3 DNA: TGTGCCAGCAGCTTCGGTGGGACAAACAAATTCTCTGGAAACACCATATATTTT. The variable domain in full, completed from reference TRBV7-9 and TRBJ1-3, reads DTGVSQNPRHKITKRGQNVTFRCDPISEHNRLYWYRQTLGQGPEFLTYFQNEAQLEKSRLLSDRFSAERPKGSFSTLEIQRTEQGDSAMYLCASSFGGTNKFSGNTIYFGEGSWLTVV.

The genes are TRBV19 and TRBJ1-5, with a possible D match to TRBD1 (5 bases). V dropped 6 bases and J dropped 3 bases, with 9 bases sitting between them. CDR3 length equals 13 residues. Germline assignment: CDR1 LNHDA and CDR2 SQIVND (reference sequence). CDR3 sequence: CASRGQINQPQHF. The DNA for the CDR3 is TGTGCCAGTAGGGGGCAGATCAATCAGCCCCAGCATTTT.

The chain recombines TRBV4-1 with TRBJ1-2; 8 bases match TRBD1. This CDR3 contains 15 residues. Unmatched junction bases numbered 6, after V lost 2 bases and J lost 4 bases. CDR1 and CDR2 (germline): MGHRA, YSYEKL. The CDR3 loop reads CASSQPQGAIYGYTF. DNA of the CDR3: TGCGCCAGCAGCCAACCCCAGGGGGCTATCTATGGCTACACCTTC.

V and J are TRBV5-1 and TRBJ1-1, with no clear D. Per germline, CDR1 SGHRS and CDR2 YFSETQ. V was clipped by 4 bases and J by 0 bases, with 7 bases between them. CDR3 size: 13 residues. The CDR3 DNA is TGCGCCAGCAGCGCTAAACTGAACACTGAAGCTTTCTTT. Encoded protein: CASSAKLNTEAFF.

V gene TRBV7-9 combines with J gene TRBJ2-7; a weak D match, TRBD1 (5 bases). CDR1 SEHNR and CDR2 FQNEAQ come from the germline V gene (reference sequence). The CDR3 contains 15 residues. Trimming took 1 base from V and 3 from J, leaving 13 bases between them. As DNA, the CDR3 is TGTGCCAGCAGCTTAGGTTCTGGACACAACTACGAGCAGTACTTC. It specifies CASSLGSGHNYEQYF. Drawing the rest from reference TRBV7-9 and TRBJ2-7, the complete variable domain is DTGVSQNPRHKITKRGQNVTFRCDPISEHNRLYWYRQTLGQGPEFLTYFQNEAQLEKSRLLSDRFSAERPKGSFSTLEIQRTEQGDSAMYLCASSLGSGHNYEQYFGPGTRLTVT.